This T cell receptor beta chain was retrieved from a study of CD8+ T cells in alopecia areata. Study-wide context: Treated patients were scored for severity by percent of scalp affected. Findings of the study overall: Possibly as an HLA-related effect, TCR sharing across patients appeared less clear than in mice. Elevated clonality characterized lesional scalp relative to normal scalp, particularly in alopecia totalis/universalis.

The CDR3 is made up of 15 amino acids. V shed 4 bases and J 4 bases; nucleotides not matched to a gene: 8. The germline V gene has CDR1 SGHRS and CDR2 YFSETQ. This clone occurred a few times. The target antigen is unknown. Extraction and reverse transcription of RNA yielded cDNA as the sequencing template. Here immunoSEQ multiplex PCR was the method, and the copy in TCRdb shows in-frame clones only, minus some. The sample shows 100,000 or so clones, around 60% of them seen only once. The sample's treatment: oral pan-JAK inhibitor, 5-10 mg twice daily. Collection of lesional scalp punch biopsies and peripheral blood was performed in alopecia areata patients.

The material sequenced was CD8+ T cells sorted from blood, taken at roughly week 55, from a patient treated with tofacitinib. The receptor was isolated from a human donor with alopecia areata. The chain employs TRBV5-1 and TRBJ2-1; 7 bases map to TRBD1. CDR3 sequence reads: CASSPRDSLYNEQFF. In nucleotides, the CDR3 is TGCGCCAGCAGCCCCCGGGACAGTTTATACAATGAGCAGTTCTTC.